This T cell receptor (beta chain) was obtained from a study of blood T cells in healthy people across ages. CDR1 is KGHDR, CDR2 SFDVKD, per germline. The CDR3 is 16 amino acids. V lost 2 bases to trimming and J lost 2 bases, with 12 bases between them. In the case of this clonotype: Its target is not known.

Study conclusions and caveats: The unsorted PBMCs prevented any conclusive comparison of naive versus antigen-experienced cells.

Using a J-beta primer mix together with a sample-barcoded 5' primer, a second PCR was run for roughly 6 to 12 cycles. TCRdb passed the 5' RACE reads through MiXCR, listing each CDR3 protein once. Among 750,000 to 950,000 distinct CDR3 sequences listed, almost 30% were seen once. The data also belong to a second study, concerning T cells of mothers and their children. That paper notes: Overlap measured in related mother-child pairs was slightly, non-significantly higher than in unrelated pairs.

This TCR came from a woman aged 40 to 49 in good health. Input material: blood. This chain joins TRBV24-1 and TRBJ2-1; tentatively, D is TRBD2 (7 bases). This chain's CDR3 is CATSDSGGGTYNEQFF. CDR3 DNA sequence: TGTGCCACCAGTGATTCGGGCGGGGGCACCTACAATGAGCAGTTCTTC.